Reported below is one T cell receptor (beta chain). Its cognate antigen is unknown. From the germline J gene comes the end of the CDR3, since the read stops 3 residues before it. Some clones are missing from TCRdb's copy, which holds only in-frame ones; the method was immunoSEQ multiplex PCR. The sample features roughly 42,000 clones, with approximately 1.2% in its top ten. This sample was included in a study of T cells in women clearing cervical HPV infection. About the study: Cases' blood sampling followed lesion detection by median approximately 150 days (90 to 200). Study-wide results and caveats: Cases carried less TRBV6-7 than controls: roughly 0.12% versus 0.17%. Richness differences could reflect unmeasured T-cell content per sample.

The CDR3 covers 15 residues. V lost 4 bases to trimming and J lost 4 bases; unmatched junction nucleotides: 6. Germline V gene sequence: CDR1 SGHTA, CDR2 FQGTGA. All participants had a single incident cervical HPV16 infection, and prevalent HPV16 infections were excluded. Sequenced sample: blood buffy coat. V gene TRBV7-3 combines with J gene TRBJ2-1; TRBD2 matches at 8 bases. The sequence derives from a woman between 18 and 75 years old with a cervical HPV16 infection that either progressed to CIN3+ or cleared (not recorded which). Here the CDR3 reads CASSSGLESYNEQFF. The covered CDR3 bases are TGTGCCAGCAGCTCGGGACTAGAAAGTTACAATGAG.